This T cell receptor (beta chain) was sequenced in a study of cytomegalovirus exposure and HLA in healthy donors. Study-level findings and limits: Most TCR beta V segments were productive about 90% or about 30% of the time in an earlier analysis. The listing of 150 to 200 TCR beta chains classed them as cytomegalovirus-associated. Sequences of the TCR beta chain were said to predict the HLA-A and HLA-B alleles of most subjects accurately.

Concerning this clone itself: Antigen unknown.

The PCR ran on 60 Vbeta and 13 Jbeta primers. As processed by the authors: Approximately 10 million shared chains were among around 80 million unique TCR beta chains counted in a later analysis. Repertoires were generated with immunoSEQ multiplex PCR, while TCRdb's copy carries only in-frame clones and drops some. From that table come the V and J calls and clone size; the DNA was used to work out D and trimming. The profile covers about 190,000 clones, with more than 65% appearing a single time and roughly 3.1% taken by the ten largest. The CDR3 runs to 18 residues. Germline CDR1 SGHTA, CDR2 FQGNSA. The V gene lost 5 bases and the J gene lost 0 bases, with 17 bases spanning the gap.

Sequencing was done on a sample of PBMCs. The source of this sequence is a man aged 35-49 years in good health and CMV-seropositive. The chain is built from TRBV7-2 and TRBJ2-6, with D perhaps matching TRBD2 (7 bases). The CDR3 reads CASSPRGGGRSGANVLTF. The DNA for the CDR3 is TGTGCCAGCAGCCCTCGAGGGGGGGGCCGCTCTGGGGCCAACGTCCTGACTTTC.